These 26 T cell receptor beta chains were all obtained from the same sample, sequenced in a study of T cell clones after liver transplantation. This table comes from immunoSEQ multiplex PCR, and its TCRdb copy is limited to in-frame clones, with some not included. The sample shows some 80,000 clones, about 84% of them seen only once. The material sequenced was CD4+ T cells from blood, taken 45 to 47 months after liver transplant. The receptors derive from a human patient who received a liver transplant. Some T cells may be graft donor cells.

Regarding this clone: The identical CDR3 is also encoded by other nucleotide sequences in the sample. The genes are TRBV2 and TRBJ1-4; the D is unclear. The CDR3 totals 12 residues. Germline CDR1 SNHLY, CDR2 FYNNEI. Trimming pared 6 bases from V and 1 base from J, leaving 3 bases between. The CDR3 sequence: CASRGTNEKLFF. For the CDR3, the DNA is TGTGCCAGCAGAGGAACTAATGAAAAACTGTTTTTT.

The CDR3 coding sequence is TGTGCCAGCGTTTGGGGATCTGGGGCCAACGTCCTGACTTTC. It translates to CASVWGSGANVLTF. The chain is built from TRBV2 and TRBJ2-6; D unclear. CDR3 length: 14 residues. CDR1 and CDR2 (germline): SNHLY, FYNNEI. V lost 8 bases and J 1 base, leaving 9 bases between the germline ends.

The rearrangement uses TRBV27 and TRBJ2-1, with D possibly being TRBD2 (6 bases). The CDR3 is made up of 14 amino acids. Trimming took 5 bases from V and 0 from J, leaving 8 bases between them. Germline lookup yields CDR1 MNHEY and CDR2 SMNVEV (reference sequence). The CDR3 loop is CASSGGSSYNEQFF. The CDR3 DNA follows: TGTGCCAGCAGTGGGGGGAGCTCCTACAATGAGCAGTTCTTC.

The chain joins TRBV2 to TRBJ2-5; D is ambiguous. Germline assignment: CDR1 SNHLY and CDR2 FYNNEI. Between the trimmed V and J ends, which lost 6 bases and 5 bases, there was a span of 13 bases. The CDR3 is made up of 13 amino acids. The chain's CDR3 is CASSSQDRETQYF. In DNA form, the CDR3 reads TGTGCCAGCAGCTCGCAAGATCGGGAGACCCAGTACTTC.

The rearrangement uses TRBV6-5 and TRBJ1-1; D is unclear. The CDR3 sequence is 13 residues long. The V gene lost 4 bases and the J gene lost 5 bases, with 11 bases spanning the gap. The germline V gene has CDR1 MNHEY and CDR2 SVGAGI. CDR3 in DNA: TGTGCCAGCAGTTGGGGTGGGCATACTGAAGCTTTCTTT. This codes for CASSWGGHTEAFF.

In the case of this clone: The same CDR3 also results from other DNA sequences found in this sample. This rearrangement joins TRBV7-2 to TRBJ2-7; 9 positions agree with TRBD2. Germline V gives CDR1 SGHTA, CDR2 FQGNSA. The length of the CDR3 is 14 residues. The V and J ends lost 4 bases and 5 bases, in that order; junction bases with no gene match: 6. CDR3 coding DNA: TGTGCCAGCAGCTCGAGCGGGAGGTACCACGAGCAGTACTTC. It codes for CASSSSGRYHEQYF.

In this sample, this clone turned up a few times. CDR3 protein: CASSRQSSAYEQYF. CDR3 bases: TGTGCCAGCAGTAGACAGTCATCCGCCTACGAGCAGTACTTC. The chain recombines TRBV28 with TRBJ2-7; D is perhaps TRBD1 (5 bases). The length of the CDR3 is 14 residues. With 5 bases removed from V and 2 bases from J, the gap between germline ends came to 13 bases. Germline V CDR1 and CDR2: MDHEN, SYDVKM.

The CDR3, as DNA: TGCGCCAGCAGCCAAGATTCTTACAGGCATGAAAAACTGTTTTTT. Translation gives CASSQDSYRHEKLFF. The V gene is TRBV4-3, the J gene TRBJ1-4, with TRBD1 as a possible D gene (5 bases). Trimming shortened V by 0 bases and J by 6 bases, and 11 bases separated the two germline ends. The V gene's germline CDR1 is LGHNA and CDR2 YSLEER. This CDR3 spans 15 amino acids.

The table lists this clone with a few counts. The gene calls are TRBV13 and TRBJ2-6; the D is unclear. This CDR3 spans 13 amino acids. Trimming removed 3 bases at V and 2 bases at J, with 2 bases between. Germline V gene lookup returns CDR1 PRHDT and CDR2 FYEKMQ (reference sequence). This chain's CDR3 is CASSFPGANVLTF. The CDR3 coding sequence is TGTGCCAGCAGCTTCCCTGGGGCCAACGTCCTGACTTTC. Looking up the rest from reference TRBV13 and TRBJ2-6 gives the full variable domain: AAGVIQSPRHLIKEKRETATLKCYPIPRHDTVYWYQQGPGQDPQFLISFYEKMQSDKGSIPDRFSAQQFSDYHSELNMSSLELGDSALYFCASSFPGANVLTFGAGSRLTVL.

Details on this clone: Within the sample, other DNA sequences also encode this same CDR3. The chain recombines TRBV18 with TRBJ2-2; TRBD1 matches at 9 bases. The CDR3 runs 16 residues. Germline lookup yields CDR1 KGHSH and CDR2 LQKENI. V shed 2 bases and J 1 base; nucleotides not matched to a gene: 2. The CDR3 is CASSPTGQGNTGELFF. In nucleotides, the CDR3 is TGTGCCAGCTCACCAACGGGACAGGGGAACACCGGGGAGCTGTTTTTT.

Remarks on this clone: The sample has other DNA sequences that encode this CDR3 too. The genes are TRBV4-3 and TRBJ2-6; D remains unclear. Germline loops: CDR1 LGHNA, CDR2 YSLEER. The germline V and J ends were trimmed by 0 bases and 1 base, with 7 bases remaining between them. The CDR3 runs 16 residues. The CDR3 DNA sequence: TGCGCCAGCAGCCAAGACGTGGGGTCTGGGGCCAACGTCCTGACTTTC. Protein sequence: CASSQDVGSGANVLTF.

The chain joins TRBV30 to TRBJ2-3, with D unresolved. Germline lookup yields CDR1 GTSNPN and CDR2 SVGIG (reference sequence). This CDR3 has 12 residues. Trimming took 0 bases from V and 4 from J, leaving 5 bases between them. The CDR3 coding sequence is TGTGCCTGGAGTGTACGGGCAGATACGCAGTATTTT. Protein: CAWSVRADTQYF.

This chain links TRBV5-1 with TRBJ2-3; tentatively, D is TRBD2 (6 bases). The germline V and J ends were trimmed by 4 bases and 3 bases, with 12 bases remaining between them. This CDR3 has 14 amino acids. The germline V gene encodes CDR1 SGHRS and CDR2 YFSETQ. CDR3 coding DNA: TGCGCCAGCAGCCCGGAGGGACGAACAGATACGCAGTATTTT. This translates into CASSPEGRTDTQYF. The complete variable domain, with remaining parts taken from reference TRBV5-1 and TRBJ2-3, reads KAGVTQTPRYLIKTRGQQVTLSCSPISGHRSVSWYQQTPGQGLQFLFEYFSETQRNKGNFPGRFSGRQFSNSRSEMNVSTLELGDSALYLCASSPEGRTDTQYFGPGTRLTVL.

The gene calls are TRBV18 and TRBJ2-1; 12 bases agree with TRBD2. Germline CDR1 is KGHSH and CDR2 is LQKENI. V lost 1 base to trimming and J lost 9 bases; unmatched junction nucleotides: 4. The CDR3 consists of 15 residues. The chain's CDR3 is CASSPLTSGSGEQFF. The CDR3 DNA reads as TGTGCCAGCTCACCACTGACTAGCGGGAGTGGTGAGCAGTTCTTC.

The chain combines TRBV7-2 with TRBJ2-6; D assignment may be TRBD1 or TRBD2 (5 bases each). Germline lookup yields CDR1 SGHTA and CDR2 FQGNSA. The ends were cut back, 6 bases at V and 0 bases at J, with 12 bases in the middle. This CDR3 is built from 16 residues. CDR3 in amino acids: CASSFRGTSGANVLTF. The CDR3 coding sequence is TGTGCCAGCAGTTTTAGAGGGACCTCTGGGGCCAACGTCCTGACTTTC. The variable domain in full, with the rest retrieved from reference TRBV7-2 and TRBJ2-6, is GAGVSQSPSNKVTEKGKDVELRCDPISGHTALYWYRQSLGQGLEFLIYFQGNSAPDKSGLPSDRFSAERTGGSVSTLTIQRTQQEDSAVYLCASSFRGTSGANVLTFGAGSRLTVL.

This chain joins TRBV5-1 and TRBJ2-7; 7 nucleotides align to TRBD2. The junction had 10 bases not matched to a gene; V was cut back by 4 bases and J by 3 bases. The germline V gene encodes CDR1 SGHRS and CDR2 YFSETQ. The CDR3 runs to 15 residues. This CDR3 is CASSPSAGAGYEQYF. CDR3 nucleotides: TGCGCCAGCAGCCCGTCCGCGGGAGCGGGCTACGAGCAGTACTTC.

The chain couples TRBV5-1 to TRBJ1-5; no reliable D call. Germline CDR1 is SGHRS and CDR2 is YFSETQ. The CDR3 spans 16 residues. V was pared by 0 bases and J by 2 bases, with 12 bases between. The CDR3 spells CASSLGQGGRNQPQHF. In DNA, the CDR3 is TGCGCCAGCAGCTTGGGACAAGGAGGTCGCAATCAGCCCCAGCATTTT.

CDR3 sequence: CASREGGRYEQYF. The CDR3 nucleotides read TGTGCCAGCAGGGAGGGAGGACGCTACGAGCAGTACTTC. The V gene is TRBV6-1, the J gene TRBJ2-7, with a possible D match to TRBD2 (6 bases). Germline V lookup: CDR1 MNHNS, CDR2 SASEGT. CDR3 length: 13 residues. Trimming shortened V by 6 bases and J by 3 bases, and 12 bases separated the two germline ends.

The chain employs TRBV7-9 and TRBJ2-7; 9 bases are shared with TRBD1. The CDR3 is 14 residues long. Germline assignment: CDR1 SEHNR and CDR2 FQNEAQ (reference sequence). V lost 1 base and J lost 3; bases outside the gene matches: 1. In nucleotides, the CDR3 is TGTGCCAGCAGCTTAGAGGGACAGGGCTACGAGCAGTACTTC. Amino acids: CASSLEGQGYEQYF.

In its sample, this clone was seen once. In nucleotides, the CDR3 is TGTGCCAGTAGTGCCCGACGGAGCTCTGGAAACACCATATATTTT. It translates to CASSARRSSGNTIYF. This chain joins TRBV19 and TRBJ1-3, with D unresolved. This CDR3 is 15 amino acids long. Looked up from germline, CDR1 is LNHDA and CDR2 is SQIVND (reference sequence). V gave up 5 bases and J gave up 0 bases, with 11 bases separating them.

This clone has only one observation. The chain is built from TRBV6-6 and TRBJ1-5; 8 nucleotides line up with TRBD1. The ends lost 5 bases at V and 0 bases at J; junction bases unmatched: 6. The germline V gene encodes CDR1 MNHNY and CDR2 SVGAGI (reference sequence). The CDR3 has 16 residues. The CDR3 DNA reads TGTGCCAGCAGTCCCGGGACAGGCCGTAGCAATCAGCCCCAGCATTTT. It translates to CASSPGTGRSNQPQHF.

This chain joins TRBV6-6 and TRBJ2-2; 10 bases are shared with TRBD1. The CDR3 consists of 15 residues. Germline-derived CDR1 and CDR2 are MNHNY and SVGAGI (reference sequence). Trimming cost V 7 bases and J 9 bases; bases outside gene matches: 11. CDR3 DNA sequence: TGTGCCAGCACCAGTAGGAGACAGGGGGCCTGGGAGCTGTTTTTT. Its translation: CASTSRRQGAWELFF.

In its sample, this clone was seen a few times. This chain connects TRBV7-3 to TRBJ2-7; D remains unclear. Germline values: CDR1 SGHTA, CDR2 FQGTGA. The CDR3 has 13 residues. Trimming left V 4 bases short and J 2 bases short, with 9 bases between. The CDR3 loop is CASSSYRAYEQYF. Written as DNA, the CDR3 is TGTGCCAGCAGCTCATATCGAGCCTACGAGCAGTACTTC.

V and J are TRBV11-2 and TRBJ1-4, with TRBD1 matching 8 bases. This CDR3 region has 17 residues. The V segment lost 5 bases and the J segment 8 bases; nucleotides outside the gene matches: 16. Germline loops: CDR1 SGHAT, CDR2 FQNNGV. The CDR3 region is CASSLRAGGERGEKLFF. In DNA, the CDR3 is TGTGCCAGCAGCCTCCGGGCAGGGGGCGAGAGGGGCGAAAAACTGTTTTTT.

This clone was seen only once. This chain joins TRBV7-7 and TRBJ2-2; D gene unclear. V lost 1 base and J 4 bases, leaving 7 bases between the germline ends. There are 14 residues in the CDR3. Germline CDR1 reads SSHAT; CDR2 reads FNYEAQ (reference sequence). The CDR3 loop reads CASSLELTTGELFF. The CDR3 DNA reads TGTGCCAGCAGCTTAGAATTGACCACCGGGGAGCTGTTTTTT. The whole variable domain, remainder taken from reference TRBV7-7 and TRBJ2-2, is GAGVSQSPRYKVTKRGQDVTLRCDPISSHATLYWYQQALGQGPEFLTYFNYEAQPDKSGLPSDRFSAERPEGSISTLTIQRTEQRDSAMYRCASSLELTTGELFFGEGSRLTVL.

The genes are TRBV6-6 and TRBJ1-2, with a possible D match to TRBD1 (6 bases). V lost 6 bases to trimming and J lost 2 bases, with 16 bases between them. This CDR3 is built from 15 residues. Germline loops: CDR1 MNHNY, CDR2 SVGAGI (reference sequence). The CDR3 is CASRGVTGANYGYTF. Here the CDR3 DNA reads TGTGCCAGCAGAGGGGTGACAGGCGCCAACTATGGCTACACCTTC.